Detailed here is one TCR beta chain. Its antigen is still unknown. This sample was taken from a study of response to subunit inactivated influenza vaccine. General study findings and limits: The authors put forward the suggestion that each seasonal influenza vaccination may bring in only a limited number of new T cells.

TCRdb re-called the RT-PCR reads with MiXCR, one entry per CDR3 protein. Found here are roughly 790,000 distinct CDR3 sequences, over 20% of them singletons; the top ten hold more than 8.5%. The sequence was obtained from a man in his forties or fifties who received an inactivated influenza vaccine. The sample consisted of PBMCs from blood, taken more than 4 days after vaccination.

Written as DNA, the CDR3 is TGTGCCAGCACCCAGTCGGTATACAATGAGCAGTTCTTC. It specifies CASTQSVYNEQFF. The rearrangement uses TRBV7-2 and TRBJ2-1; D is unclear. Deletions cut 7 bases from V and 4 bases from J, with 11 bases between. This CDR3 spans 13 amino acids. In germline, CDR1 is SGHTA, CDR2 FQGNSA.